The entry below gives a single TCR beta chain sequence along with its context. The sample belongs to a study of cytomegalovirus exposure and HLA in healthy donors. Each of the donors was a healthy bone marrow donor. The PCR made use of 60 Vbeta and 13 Jbeta primers. Only in-frame clones appear in the TCRdb table, and some are missing; sequencing was by immunoSEQ multiplex PCR. The sample holds 150,000 to 200,000 clones, approximately 78% seen once. The CDR3 spans 11 residues. Germline CDR1 reads WSHSY; CDR2 reads SAAADI. V shed 2 bases and J shed 5 bases, with 3 bases lying between them. The sequenced sample consisted of PBMCs. The chain employs TRBV10-2 and TRBJ2-5; D remains unclear. The sequence was collected from a woman aged 18-29 years in good health and CMV-seronegative. CDR3 protein: CASSEAETQYF. CDR3 DNA sequence: TGCGCCAGCAGTGAGGCGGAGACCCAGTACTTC.